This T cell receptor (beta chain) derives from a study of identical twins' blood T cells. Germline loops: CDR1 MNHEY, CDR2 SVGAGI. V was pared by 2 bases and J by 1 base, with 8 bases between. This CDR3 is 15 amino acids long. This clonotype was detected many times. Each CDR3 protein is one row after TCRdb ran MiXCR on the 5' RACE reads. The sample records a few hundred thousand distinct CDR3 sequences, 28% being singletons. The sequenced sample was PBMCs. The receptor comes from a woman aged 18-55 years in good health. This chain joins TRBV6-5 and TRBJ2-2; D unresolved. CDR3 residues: CASSYAARNTGELFF. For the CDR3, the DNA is TGTGCCAGCAGTTACGCTGCCCGGAACACCGGGGAGCTGTTTTTT.